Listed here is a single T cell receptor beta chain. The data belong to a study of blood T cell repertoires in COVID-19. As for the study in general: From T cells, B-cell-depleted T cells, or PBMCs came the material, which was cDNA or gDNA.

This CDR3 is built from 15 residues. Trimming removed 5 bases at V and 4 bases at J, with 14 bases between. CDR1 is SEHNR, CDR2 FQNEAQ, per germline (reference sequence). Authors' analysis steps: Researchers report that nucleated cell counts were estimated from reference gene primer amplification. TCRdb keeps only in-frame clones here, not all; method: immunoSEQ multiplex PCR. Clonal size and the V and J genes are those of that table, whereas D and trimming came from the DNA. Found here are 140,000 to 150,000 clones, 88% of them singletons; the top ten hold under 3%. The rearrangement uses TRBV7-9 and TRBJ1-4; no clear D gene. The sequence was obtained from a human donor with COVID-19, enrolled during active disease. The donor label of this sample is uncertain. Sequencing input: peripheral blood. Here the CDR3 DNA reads TGTGCCAGCAGCCCACTTGCGGGAAGTAATGAAAAACTGTTTTTT. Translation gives CASSPLAGSNEKLFF. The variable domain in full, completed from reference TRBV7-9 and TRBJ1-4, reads DTGVSQNPRHKITKRGQNVTFRCDPISEHNRLYWYRQTLGQGPEFLTYFQNEAQLEKSRLLSDRFSAERPKGSFSTLEIQRTEQGDSAMYLCASSPLAGSNEKLFFGSGTQLSVL.